Below are 5 T cell receptor beta chains sequenced from a single sample in a study of cytomegalovirus exposure and HLA in healthy donors. Researchers ran the PCR with 60 Vbeta and 13 Jbeta primers. Here immunoSEQ multiplex PCR was the method, and the copy in TCRdb shows in-frame clones only, minus some. Of about 120,000 clones in the sample, about 11% were seen once. Sequencing was carried out using PBMCs. These receptors originate from a woman between 18 and 29 years old in good health and CMV-seropositive.

There are a few counts of this clone. The rearrangement joins TRBV27 to TRBJ1-2; 8 bases are shared with TRBD1. Per the germline V gene, CDR1 is MNHEY and CDR2 is SMNVEV (reference sequence). Trimming removed 4 bases from V and 8 bases from J; junction bases left unmatched: 6. The CDR3 totals 13 residues. CDR3 coding DNA: TGTGCCAGCAGTTCCGGGACAGGTGGGGGCTACACCTTC. Its protein is CASSSGTGGGYTF.

This clone appeared a few times. The chain couples TRBV4-1 to TRBJ2-1, with 7 bases lining up with TRBD2. Germline V CDR1 and CDR2: MGHRA, YSYEKL. Trimming took 4 bases from V and 14 from J; bases not matched to a gene: 11. CDR3 length: 13 residues. The CDR3 protein is CASSLEREGRKFF. The CDR3 region has the DNA TGCGCCAGCAGCCTAGAGAGGGAGGGCAGGAAGTTCTTC.

This clone came up a few times. The chain has TRBV19 and TRBJ2-7; 10 nucleotides match TRBD2. Trimming took 6 bases from V and 6 from J; bases not matched to a gene: 14. The CDR3 is made up of 16 amino acids. Germline V CDR1 and CDR2: LNHDA, SQIVND (reference sequence). The DNA of the CDR3 is TGTGCCAGTAGCGAGCTAGCGGGAGTTAGATTCCGCGAGCAGTACTTC. Its protein product is CASSELAGVRFREQYF.

The gene calls are TRBV5-1 and TRBJ2-5; 11 bases match TRBD2. Germline V gives CDR1 SGHRS, CDR2 YFSETQ. The length of the CDR3 is 17 residues. The J segment lost 7 bases and the V segment lost 2 bases, leaving 13 bases of the junction unmatched. CDR3 residues: CASSFRPRLAGPGTQYF. The CDR3 region has the DNA TGCGCCAGCAGCTTCCGGCCGAGACTAGCGGGACCGGGGACCCAGTACTTC.

The chain couples TRBV14 to TRBJ2-7, with a possible D match to TRBD2 (6 bases). This CDR3 has 14 residues. Trimming pared 0 bases from V and 5 bases from J, leaving 11 bases between. CDR1 is SGHDN and CDR2 is FVKESK in the germline V gene. The CDR3 sequence is CASSQDSRGNEQYF. CDR3 DNA sequence: TGTGCCAGCAGCCAAGATAGTCGGGGGAACGAGCAGTACTTC.